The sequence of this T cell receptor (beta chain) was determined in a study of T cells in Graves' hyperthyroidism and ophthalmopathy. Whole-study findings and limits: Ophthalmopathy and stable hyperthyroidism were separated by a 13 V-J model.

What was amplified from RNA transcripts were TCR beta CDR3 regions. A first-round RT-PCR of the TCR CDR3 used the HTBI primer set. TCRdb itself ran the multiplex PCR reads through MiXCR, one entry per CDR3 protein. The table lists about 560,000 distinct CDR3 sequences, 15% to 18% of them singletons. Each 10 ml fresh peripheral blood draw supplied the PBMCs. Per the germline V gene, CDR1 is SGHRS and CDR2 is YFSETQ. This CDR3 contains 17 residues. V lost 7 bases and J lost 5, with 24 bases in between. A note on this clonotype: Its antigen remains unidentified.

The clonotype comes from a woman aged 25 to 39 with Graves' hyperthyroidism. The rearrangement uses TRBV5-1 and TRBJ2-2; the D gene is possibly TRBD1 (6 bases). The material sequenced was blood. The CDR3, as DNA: TGCGCCAGCGCGACGTCGCACGGGACACCTCTGACCGGGGAGCTGTTTTTT. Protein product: CASATSHGTPLTGELFF.